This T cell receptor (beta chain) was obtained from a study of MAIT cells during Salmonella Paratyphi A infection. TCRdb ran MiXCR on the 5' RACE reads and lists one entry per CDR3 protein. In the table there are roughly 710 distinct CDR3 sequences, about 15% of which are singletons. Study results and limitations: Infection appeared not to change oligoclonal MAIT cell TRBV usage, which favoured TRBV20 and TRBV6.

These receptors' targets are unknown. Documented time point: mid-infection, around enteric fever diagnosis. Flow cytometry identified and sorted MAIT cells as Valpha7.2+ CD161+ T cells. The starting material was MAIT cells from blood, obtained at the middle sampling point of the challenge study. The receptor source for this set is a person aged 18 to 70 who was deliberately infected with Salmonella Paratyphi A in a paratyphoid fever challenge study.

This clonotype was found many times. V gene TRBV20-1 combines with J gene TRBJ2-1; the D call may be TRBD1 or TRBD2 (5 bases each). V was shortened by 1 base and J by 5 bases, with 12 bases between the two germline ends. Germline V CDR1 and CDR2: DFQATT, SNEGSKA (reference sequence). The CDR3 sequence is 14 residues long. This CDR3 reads CSARGGGDHNEQFF. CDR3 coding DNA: TGCAGTGCTAGAGGTGGGGGAGACCACAATGAGCAGTTCTTC.